This T cell receptor (beta chain) was profiled in a study of Ad26.COV2.S vaccination and SARS-CoV-2 variants. Sequencing used immunoSEQ multiplex PCR; TCRdb keeps in-frame clones, though not all of them. There are nearly 400,000 clones in the sample; approximately 90% occur only once, and 1.9% lies in the top ten. The CDR3 covers 14 residues. V was clipped by 8 bases and J by 7 bases; unmatched bases: 6. Germline loops: CDR1 WNHNN, CDR2 SYGVQD (reference sequence). Noted treatment: approximately 18 received Ad26.COV2.S at low or high dose, single or two shots; 5 received placebo; per-sample allocation not given. Sampling occurred on day 63 after the first vaccine or placebo injection. The vaccine delivered Wuhan-strain SARS-CoV-2 spike through an Ad26 vector.

The chain carries TRBV10-1 and TRBJ2-7; 15 bases are a match to TRBD2. The source of this sequence is a person between 18 and 59 years old who received the Ad26.COV2.S COVID-19 vaccine or a placebo. Sequenced material: peripheral blood, taken in a trial of Ad26.COV2.S vaccine versus placebo. CDR3 nucleotide sequence: TGCGCCAGCCCAGGACTAGCGGGAGGGAAGGAGCAGTACTTC. Its protein product is CASPGLAGGKEQYF.